The source of this TCR beta chain is a study of CD8 T cells in ankylosing spondylitis (dated by TCRdb to about 2017). About the study as a whole: The study profiled T cell receptor beta repertoires in healthy donors and ankylosing spondylitis patients to find disease-linked TCR variants. In total, the full study cohort was made up of some 110 healthy donors and 25 or so ankylosing spondylitis patients. Peripheral blood was sampled, and synovial fluid was additionally collected from ankylosing spondylitis patients. The full study reports these points: Some motif variants were previously reported in synovial fluid and blood of reactive arthritis patients, suggesting common disease-initiation mechanisms. A TCR beta motif of several highly homologous amino acid variants appeared characteristic of blood from ankylosing spondylitis patients. The disease-linked clones were reported as significantly enriched in matched synovial fluid samples from ankylosing spondylitis patients. The disease-linked clones showed a CD8+ phenotype and occurred at relatively low frequencies in peripheral blood.

This clonotype occurred many times. Its antigen remains undetermined. No base qualities exist here, and no much larger clone lies one base off it. Instrument on record: Illumina HiSeq 2500. Quantitative 5'-RACE with molecular barcodes was used to prepare TCR beta libraries. For the original study's pipeline: A new computational method based on a probabilistic model of VDJ rearrangement was used to identify disease-linked TCR variants. TCRdb reworked the public reads: Q25 trimming with fastp, MiXCR clone assembly, productive beta chains retained. Each entry merges the rows of one CDR3 protein and shows their most common DNA and genes. For this entry, the V and J calls and clone size follow TCRdb and not the study's own pipeline. A total of fewer than 400,000 distinct CDR3 sequences appear in this sample, roughly 14% of them only once. Clones ranked in the top ten supply 0.85% to 1.4% of the sample. CDR1 and CDR2, per the germline V gene, are SGHTA and FQGNSA. The CDR3 runs 15 residues from the cysteine to the phenylalanine. The sequence is cut down to CDR3 DNA, 45 bases in frame from base 1. V is cut back by 2 bases and J by 0 bases, with 0 bases in the junction unmatched.

In this chain, TRBV7-2 is recombined with TRBJ2-7; 11 central nucleotides agree with TRBD2. The sequencing sample was made of blood, either unsorted or a sorted T cell fraction (not recorded which). The sequence derives from a male donor with ankylosing spondylitis or in good health (not recorded which). The CDR3 loop reads CASSLTSGSSYEQYF. Here is the DNA: TGTGCCAGCAGCTTAACTAGCGGGAGCTCCTACGAGCAGTACTTC. With the rest looked up from the reference TRBV7-2 and TRBJ2-7 genes rather than sequenced, the full variable domain is GAGVSQSPSNKVTEKGKDVELRCDPISGHTALYWYRQSLGQGLEFLIYFQGNSAPDKSGLPSDRFSAERTGGSVSTLTIQRTQQEDSAVYLCASSLTSGSSYEQYFGPGTRLTVT.